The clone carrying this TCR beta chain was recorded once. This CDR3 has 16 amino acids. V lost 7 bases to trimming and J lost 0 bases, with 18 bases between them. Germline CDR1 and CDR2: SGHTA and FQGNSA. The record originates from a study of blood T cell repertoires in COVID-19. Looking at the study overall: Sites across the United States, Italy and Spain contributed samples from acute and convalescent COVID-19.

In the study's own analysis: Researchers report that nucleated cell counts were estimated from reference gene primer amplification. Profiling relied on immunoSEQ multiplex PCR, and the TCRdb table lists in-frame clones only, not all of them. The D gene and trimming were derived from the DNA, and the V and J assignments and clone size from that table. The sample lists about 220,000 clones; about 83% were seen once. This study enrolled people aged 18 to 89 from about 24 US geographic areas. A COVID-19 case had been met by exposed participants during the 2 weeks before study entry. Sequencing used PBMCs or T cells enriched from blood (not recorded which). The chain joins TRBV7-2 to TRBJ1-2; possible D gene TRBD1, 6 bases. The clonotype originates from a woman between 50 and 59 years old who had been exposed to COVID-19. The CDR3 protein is CASTRDNSLANYGYTF. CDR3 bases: TGTGCCAGCACCCGGGACAACTCCCTTGCTAACTATGGCTACACCTTC.